Included here is one T cell receptor beta chain sequence, with context. Its antigen remains unidentified. CDR1 and CDR2 (germline): GTSNPN, SVGIG (reference sequence). V lost 1 base and J 2 bases, leaving 10 bases between the germline ends. CDR3 size: 14 residues. This record comes from a study of cytomegalovirus exposure and HLA in healthy donors. Regarding the study as a whole: While the bulk of TCR sequences proved rare, some public TCRs turned up in many donors. TCR clusters originating in the first cohort tended to co-occur in the roughly 120 validation repertoires, according to a later analysis. Diagnosis of cytomegalovirus status made by the classifier reportedly showed high specificity and sensitivity. Some TCR beta chains (164 of them) were listed as cytomegalovirus-associated.

The method was immunoSEQ multiplex PCR; TCRdb's version includes in-frame clones alone and lacks a portion of them. The data show some 120,000 clones, with 70% to 90% seen just once and around 1.9% held by the top ten. The material sequenced was PBMCs. This sequence joins TRBV30 and TRBJ2-3; D perhaps matches TRBD2 (5 bases). The TCR was taken from a woman between 18 and 29 years old in good health and CMV-seronegative. The chain's CDR3 is CAWSASWPTDTQYF. The CDR3, as DNA: TGTGCCTGGAGTGCTAGCTGGCCCACAGATACGCAGTATTTT. The full variable domain, rest sourced from reference TRBV30 and TRBJ2-3, is SQTIHQWPATLVQPVGSPLSLECTVEGTSNPNLYWYRQAAGRGLQLLFYSVGIGQISSEVPQNLSASRPQDRQFILSSKKLLLSDSGFYLCAWSASWPTDTQYFGPGTRLTVL.